This T cell receptor beta chain came from a study of T cell repertoires in cytomegalovirus infection. TCRdb re-analysed the reads in MiXCR, keeping a single row per CDR3 protein. The data hold about 500,000 distinct CDR3 sequences, with 33% observed a single time. The germline CDR1 and CDR2 sequences are GTSNPN and SVGIG (reference sequence). This CDR3 contains 14 residues. Deletions cut 0 bases from V and 0 bases from J, with 8 bases between. This clonotype has just one count. Its target is unknown. The chain recombines TRBV30 with TRBJ1-2; no clear D. This TCR derives from a human donor in good health (CMV status not recorded). Some clones in this sample may be carry-over from other donors' samples. The source was cultured PBMCs, collected from culture after CMV antigen stimulation. The CDR3 protein is CAWSVSRANYGYTF. CDR3 coding DNA: TGTGCCTGGAGTGTATCACGAGCTAACTATGGCTACACCTTC.